Shown below are 25 T cell receptor beta chains from a single sample sequenced in a study of CD8 T cells in ankylosing spondylitis. TCRdb ran MiXCR on the 5' RACE reads and lists one entry per CDR3 protein. The table includes around 75,000 distinct CDR3 sequences, 5.3% detected once. Material: blood, either unsorted or a sorted T cell fraction (not recorded which). These receptors all stem from a male donor with ankylosing spondylitis or in good health (not recorded which).

This clonotype appeared many times. This chain connects TRBV9 to TRBJ1-2; maybe TRBD1 (5 bases). Germline V lookup: CDR1 SGDLS, CDR2 YYNGEE. The V end was cut by 3 bases, the J end by 4 bases, with 13 bases between. The CDR3 consists of 14 residues. CDR3 sequence reads: CASSASGLSYGYTF. CDR3 in DNA: TGTGCCAGCAGCGCGTCGGGACTTAGCTATGGCTACACCTTC.

This clonotype was found many times. This chain uses TRBV29-1 with TRBJ2-7, with TRBD2 matching 7 bases. CDR1 and CDR2 (germline): SQVTM, ANQGSEA. This CDR3 spans 12 amino acids. CDR3 coding DNA: TGCAGTGGGAGGGAGGATGGCTACGAGCAGTACTTC. Translation: CSGREDGYEQYF.

This clonotype was recorded many times. This rearrangement joins TRBV24-1 to TRBJ2-2; unclear D gene. V shed 1 base and J shed 0 bases, with 11 bases lying between them. Germline V gene lookup returns CDR1 KGHDR and CDR2 SFDVKD. The CDR3 contains 17 residues. The CDR3 reads CATSDFIADANTGELFF. The CDR3 nucleotides are TGTGCCACCAGTGATTTCATCGCGGATGCGAACACCGGGGAGCTGTTTTTT.

This clonotype came up many times. The rearrangement links TRBV10-3 to TRBJ1-1, with D possibly being TRBD1 (6 bases). The CDR3 runs to 15 residues. CDR1 and CDR2 (germline): ENHRY, SYGVKD. Trimming removed 2 bases at V and 6 bases at J, with 16 bases between. The CDR3 reads CAISEPTKQGSEAFF. The CDR3 DNA follows: TGTGCCATCAGTGAGCCGACAAAACAGGGATCTGAAGCTTTCTTT.

This clonotype was recorded many times. The chain has TRBV12-3 or TRBV12-4 and TRBJ2-1; D not certain. Trimming took 4 bases from V and 4 from J, leaving 11 bases between them. The CDR3 length is 14 residues. The CDR3 coding sequence is TGTGCCAGCAGTTCTTCCACAGATTACAATGAGCAGTTCTTC. This sequence encodes CASSSSTDYNEQFF.

This clonotype came up many times. The chain employs TRBV28 and TRBJ2-3; D unclear. Trimming stripped 5 bases from V and 3 bases from J, with 15 bases between. The CDR3 has 15 residues. From germline, CDR1 is MDHEN and CDR2 SYDVKM. The CDR3 DNA sequence: TGTGCCAGCAGTCCTTACATGAAATCAACAGATACGCAGTATTTT. It specifies CASSPYMKSTDTQYF.

V gene TRBV29-1 combines with J gene TRBJ2-1, with 7 bases lining up with TRBD1. The CDR3 has 12 residues. Per the germline V gene, CDR1 is SQVTM and CDR2 is ANQGSEA. Trimming took 6 bases from V and 4 from J; bases not matched to a gene: 3. CDR3 nucleotide sequence: TGCAGCGTGGAGGACAGGTACAATGAGCAGTTCTTC. Residues: CSVEDRYNEQFF.

This clonotype was recorded many times. This rearrangement joins TRBV12-3 or TRBV12-4 to TRBJ1-2; D remains ambiguous. V gave up 2 bases and J gave up 6 bases, with 10 bases separating them. The CDR3 contains 13 residues. The CDR3 reads CASSLSPWDGYTF. In DNA, the CDR3 is TGTGCCAGCAGTTTATCGCCTTGGGATGGCTACACCTTC.

A few counts support this clonotype. The chain carries TRBV7-2 and TRBJ1-1, with 10 nucleotides matching TRBD1. Germline CDR1 and CDR2: SGHTA and FQGNSA. This CDR3 contains 13 residues. V dropped 6 bases and J dropped 11; count of bases not matched to a gene: 9. CDR3 nucleotides: TGTGCCAGCAGGTCTAGACAGGGGGCTGGGGCTTTCTTT. Its translation: CASRSRQGAGAFF.

This clonotype was observed many times. The chain employs TRBV4-1 and TRBJ2-7; no clear D. From germline, CDR1 is MGHRA and CDR2 YSYEKL. Trimming removed 4 bases at V and 4 bases at J, with 11 bases between. The CDR3 is 13 residues long. CDR3 in amino acids: CASSLSLMYEQYF. The CDR3 coding sequence is TGCGCCAGCAGCCTAAGCTTGATGTACGAGCAGTACTTC.

In this sample, this clonotype is medium-sized. This sequence joins TRBV7-3 and TRBJ2-2; D gene ambiguous. This CDR3 region has 12 residues. V gave up 4 bases and J gave up 3 bases, with 3 bases separating them. CDR1 is SGHTA, CDR2 FQGTGA, per germline. The CDR3 nucleotides are TGTGCCAGCAGCTCGGACACCGGGGAGCTGTTTTTT. It encodes CASSSDTGELFF.

Many counts were recorded for this clonotype. The chain couples TRBV27 to TRBJ1-1; the D is unclear. Germline CDR1 MNHEY, CDR2 SMNVEV (reference sequence). V was shortened by 5 bases and J by 8 bases, with 12 bases between the two germline ends. The CDR3 is made up of 12 amino acids. In nucleotides, the CDR3 is TGTGCCAGCAGTCCCACAGCCGGCGAAGCTTTCTTT. It codes for CASSPTAGEAFF.

This clonotype showed up many times. The chain has TRBV20-1 and TRBJ2-3; 11 bases agree with TRBD2. The CDR3 extends over 15 amino acids. The germline CDR1 and CDR2 sequences are DFQATT and SNEGSKA (reference sequence). Trimming removed 3 bases from V and 1 base from J; junction bases left unmatched: 3. The CDR3 DNA sequence: TGCAGTGCTAGCCATAGCGGGGGGGGCACAGATACGCAGTATTTT. Its protein is CSASHSGGGTDTQYF.

This clonotype was seen ten or more times. CDR3 DNA sequence: TGCGCCAGCAGCTTGGAAGGACTCTCCTACGAGCAGTACTTC. Translated: CASSLEGLSYEQYF. The chain carries TRBV5-1 and TRBJ2-7, with a tentative D call TRBD2 (5 bases). The ends were cut back, 0 bases at V and 0 bases at J, with 7 bases in the middle. The CDR3 is 14 residues long. CDR1 and CDR2 (germline): SGHRS, YFSETQ.

The table lists this clonotype with many counts. The chain has TRBV15 and TRBJ2-6, with TRBD1 identical over 9 bases. The J segment lost 4 bases and the V segment lost 2 bases, leaving 6 bases of the junction unmatched. The CDR3 spans 17 residues. Looked up from germline, CDR1 is LNHNV and CDR2 is YYDKDF (reference sequence). CDR3 DNA: TGTGCCACCAGCAGAATACAGGGGGCGCCCGGGGCCAACGTCCTGACTTTC. It encodes CATSRIQGAPGANVLTF.

In this sample, this clonotype turned up many times. The chain uses TRBV5-1 and TRBJ1-2; 11 nucleotides match TRBD1. Germline V gene lookup returns CDR1 SGHRS and CDR2 YFSETQ. The CDR3 spans 14 residues. V was clipped by 0 bases and J by 7 bases; unmatched bases: 2. The CDR3 region is CASSLGTGGAGYTF. The DNA of the CDR3 is TGCGCCAGCAGCTTGGGGACAGGGGGCGCTGGCTACACCTTC.

There are many counts of this clonotype. The chain recombines TRBV29-1 with TRBJ1-2; D is possibly TRBD1 (5 bases). The CDR3 spans 11 residues. V lost 3 bases, J lost 6 bases, and 8 bases lay in between. Germline lookup yields CDR1 SQVTM and CDR2 ANQGSEA. The CDR3 is CSVETVDGYTF. The CDR3 DNA reads as TGCAGCGTTGAGACAGTCGATGGCTACACCTTC.

This clonotype was seen only a few times. This chain connects TRBV7-2 to TRBJ2-7; 8 nucleotides align to TRBD1. This CDR3 contains 14 residues. The V segment lost 4 bases and the J segment 6 bases; nucleotides outside the gene matches: 8. The V gene's germline CDR1 is SGHTA and CDR2 FQGNSA. The chain's CDR3 is CASSWGQEAVEQYF. The CDR3 DNA sequence: TGTGCCAGCAGCTGGGGACAGGAGGCGGTCGAGCAGTACTTC.

This clonotype was picked up a small number of times. The V gene is TRBV7-2, the J gene TRBJ2-5, with TRBD1 matching over 8 bases. CDR1 and CDR2 from the germline V gene are SGHTA and FQGNSA. This CDR3 contains 14 residues. V shed 3 bases, J shed 7 bases, and the junction held 7 bases outside the gene matches. CDR3 protein: CASSLGQAPRTQYF. CDR3 sequence (DNA): TGTGCCAGCAGCTTGGGACAGGCCCCCAGGACCCAGTACTTC.

At least ten counts were recorded for this clonotype. CDR3 residues: CASRKAGGSYNEQFF. CDR3 in DNA: TGCGCCAGCAGAAAAGCGGGGGGGTCGTACAATGAGCAGTTCTTC. This rearrangement joins TRBV5-1 to TRBJ2-1, with 10 bases aligning to TRBD2. This CDR3 has 15 amino acids. V lost 5 bases and J lost 4; bases outside the gene matches: 6. In germline, CDR1 is SGHRS, CDR2 YFSETQ.

At least ten counts were recorded for this clonotype. The rearrangement links TRBV5-1 to TRBJ2-7; TRBD1 agrees at 7 bases. CDR1 and CDR2 (germline): SGHRS, YFSETQ. Trimming at V came to 0 bases and at J to 2 bases, leaving 2 bases not matched to a gene. This CDR3 contains 14 residues. Here the CDR3 reads CASSLGDSTYEQYF. The CDR3 nucleotides are TGCGCCAGCAGCTTGGGGGACAGTACCTACGAGCAGTACTTC. Full variable domain (missing parts from reference TRBV5-1 and TRBJ2-7): KAGVTQTPRYLIKTRGQQVTLSCSPISGHRSVSWYQQTPGQGLQFLFEYFSETQRNKGNFPGRFSGRQFSNSRSEMNVSTLELGDSALYLCASSLGDSTYEQYFGPGTRLTVT.

This clonotype showed up many times. The chain uses TRBV21-1 and TRBJ2-5. TRBV21-1 is labeled a pseudogene. The CDR3 is 15 residues long. The CDR3: CASSKGRRFQETQYF. CDR3 in DNA: TGTGCCAGCAGCAAAGGGCGGAGATTCCAAGAGACCCAGTACTTC.

This clonotype was seen repeatedly, ten times or more. V usage is TRBV5-1 and J usage is TRBJ2-1, with 9 bases lining up with TRBD2. CDR3 length: 16 amino acids. J lost 8 bases, V lost 0 bases, and 9 bases had no gene match. Germline CDR1 is SGHRS and CDR2 is YFSETQ. The CDR3 sequence is CASSLAAGGNIDEQFF. The CDR3 DNA reads TGCGCCAGCAGCTTGGCGGCGGGGGGGAATATTGATGAGCAGTTCTTC.

This clonotype was recorded many times. The chain uses TRBV4-1 and TRBJ2-7, with D possibly matching TRBD1 (6 bases). Germline V gives CDR1 MGHRA, CDR2 YSYEKL. The CDR3 covers 15 residues. V lost 4 bases and J lost 2, with 15 bases in between. CDR3 region: CASSRSTGRTYEQYF. The CDR3 DNA is TGCGCCAGCAGCCGTTCGACAGGCCGAACCTACGAGCAGTACTTC.

This clonotype was observed at least ten times. The chain joins TRBV23-1 to TRBJ1-5, with D tentatively TRBD1 (6 bases). TRBV23-1 is known as an ORF, though its function is uncertain. The CDR3 runs to 18 residues. Between the trimmed V and J ends, which lost 0 bases and 6 bases, there was a span of 21 bases. CDR3 region: CASSQSVTRGNGCQPQHF. CDR3 DNA: TGCGCCAGCAGTCAATCTGTTACGAGGGGGAATGGGTGTCAGCCCCAGCATTTT.